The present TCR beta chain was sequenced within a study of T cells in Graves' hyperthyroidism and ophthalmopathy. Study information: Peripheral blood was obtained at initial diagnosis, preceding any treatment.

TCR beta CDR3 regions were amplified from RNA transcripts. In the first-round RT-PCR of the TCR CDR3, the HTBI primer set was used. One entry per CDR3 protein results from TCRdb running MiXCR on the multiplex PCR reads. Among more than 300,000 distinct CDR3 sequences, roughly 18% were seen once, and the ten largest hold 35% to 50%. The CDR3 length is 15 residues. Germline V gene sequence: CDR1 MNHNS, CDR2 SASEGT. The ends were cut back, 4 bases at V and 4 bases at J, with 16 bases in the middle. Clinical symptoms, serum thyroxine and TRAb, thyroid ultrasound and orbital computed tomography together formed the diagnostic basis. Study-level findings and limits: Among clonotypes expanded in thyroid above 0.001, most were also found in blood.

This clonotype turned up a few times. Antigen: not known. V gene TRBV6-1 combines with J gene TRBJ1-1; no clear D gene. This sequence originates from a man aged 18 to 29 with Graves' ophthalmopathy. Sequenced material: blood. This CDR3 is CASSGNRQLRTEAFF. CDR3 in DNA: TGTGCCAGCAGTGGAAATCGGCAGCTGCGCACTGAAGCTTTCTTT.